A selection of T cell receptor beta chains follows, all from one sample in a study of cytomegalovirus exposure and HLA in healthy donors. Clones were read by immunoSEQ multiplex PCR, and TCRdb kept only the in-frame ones, dropping some. The profile shows 150,000 to 200,000 clones, roughly 74% of them singletons. The sequenced sample was PBMCs. All receptors come from a woman in her thirties or forties in good health and CMV-seropositive. Each CDR3 is given with its conserved first and last residue. The D gene is left open where the match is weak. The size of a clone is reported for some rows only, either as once, few or many, or as a class for expanded clones.

V	size	J	D	CDR3	DNA
TRBV7-2	.	TRBJ2-3	.	CASSTSRTDTQYF	TGTGCCAGCAGCACGAGTCGGACAGATACGCAGTATTTT
TRBV28	.	TRBJ1-2	.	CASSSPPYIYGYTF	TGTGCCAGCAGTTCACCCCCCTATATTTATGGCTACACCTTC
TRBV7-2	.	TRBJ1-4	.	CASSLAGGTNEKLFF	TGTGCCAGCAGCCTGGCCGGGGGGACTAATGAAAAACTGTTTTTT
TRBV7-2	once	TRBJ2-7	.	CASSLALGSGYEQYF	TGTGCCAGCAGCTTAGCGCTGGGTAGCGGCTACGAGCAGTACTTC
TRBV28	.	TRBJ2-7	.	CASSFGGNYEQYF	TGTGCCAGCAGTTTCGGGGGAAACTACGAGCAGTACTTC
TRBV5-1	.	TRBJ1-2	.	CASSREQGGYTF	TGCGCCAGCAGCAGGGAACAGGGTGGCTACACCTTC
TRBV14	.	TRBJ2-1	TRBD2	CASSQDPASGIPVTSYNEQFF	TGTGCCAGCAGCCAAGATCCGGCTAGCGGGATTCCTGTGACCTCCTACAATGAGCAGTTCTTC
TRBV27	.	TRBJ2-1	TRBD2	CASKSVSGLYNEQFF	TGTGCCAGCAAATCCGTTTCGGGACTATACAATGAGCAGTTCTTC
TRBV14	.	TRBJ2-1	TRBD2	CASSPHRLAGIGNEQFF	TGTGCCAGCAGCCCCCACAGACTAGCGGGAATAGGCAATGAGCAGTTCTTC
TRBV18	.	TRBJ2-7	TRBD1	CASSPLQSGGRPGEQYF	TGTGCCAGCTCACCCCTACAATCAGGGGGACGCCCGGGGGAGCAGTACTTC
TRBV15	.	TRBJ2-2	.	CATSRDSKGSELFF	TGTGCCACCAGCAGGGACAGTAAAGGGTCGGAGCTGTTTTTT
TRBV29-1	.	TRBJ1-5	TRBD1	CSEPDRGHQPQHF	TGCAGCGAGCCGGACAGGGGGCATCAGCCCCAGCATTTT
TRBV9	.	TRBJ2-7	.	CASSVGGTYSYEQYF	TGTGCCAGCAGCGTAGGCGGGACCTACTCCTACGAGCAGTACTTC
TRBV19	.	TRBJ2-7	.	CASAVAGEYEQYF	TGTGCCAGCGCTGTGGCCGGGGAATACGAGCAGTACTTC
TRBV28	once	TRBJ2-5	TRBD2	CASSRGGSETQYF	TGTGCCAGCAGTCGCGGGGGGTCAGAGACCCAGTACTTC
TRBV27	.	TRBJ2-3	TRBD2	CASSLWPSGGTDTQYF	TGTGCCAGCAGTTTATGGCCTAGCGGGGGTACAGATACGCAGTATTTT
TRBV30	.	TRBJ2-1	TRBD2	CAWGSGTNNEQFF	TGTGCCTGGGGGAGCGGGACCAACAATGAGCAGTTCTTC
TRBV2	.	TRBJ1-1	.	CASSAENTEAFF	TGTGCCAGCAGTGCAGAGAACACTGAAGCTTTCTTT
TRBV19	few	TRBJ2-1	TRBD2	CASSMVAGGRHEQFF	TGTGCCAGTAGTATGGTAGCGGGAGGGCGTCATGAGCAGTTCTTC
TRBV4-1	.	TRBJ1-1	.	CASSLSQGRTEAFF	TGCGCCAGCAGCCTATCGCAGGGGCGGACTGAAGCTTTCTTT
TRBV7-9	.	TRBJ2-3	TRBD2	CASSQTSGSTDTQYF	TGTGCCAGCAGCCAGACTAGCGGCAGCACAGATACGCAGTATTTT
TRBV21-1	.	TRBJ1-1	.	CASKDRTMNTEAFF	TGTGCCAGCAAGGACAGGACAATGAACACTGAAGCTTTCTTT
TRBV6-4	.	TRBJ2-2	.	CASSEGAGTNTGELFF	TGTGCCAGCAGTGAAGGGGCGGGAACGAACACCGGGGAGCTGTTTTTT
TRBV11-2	.	TRBJ1-1	.	CASSSGASTLKGTEAFF	TGTGCCAGCAGCTCTGGGGCTTCTACTCTTAAGGGCACTGAAGCTTTCTTT
TRBV2	few	TRBJ2-7	TRBD2	CASSARRESSYEQYF	TGTGCCAGCAGTGCTAGGCGGGAGAGTAGCTACGAGCAGTACTTC
TRBV28	.	TRBJ2-3	TRBD2	CASSPSGRSTDTQYF	TGTGCCAGCAGTCCTAGCGGCCGGTCCACAGATACGCAGTATTTT
TRBV5-6	few	TRBJ1-3	TRBD1	CASSAGTERNTIYF	TGTGCCAGCAGCGCCGGGACAGAGAGAAACACCATATATTTT
TRBV11-1	.	TRBJ1-4	TRBD1	CASRTGSDRAGSNEKLFF	TGTGCCAGCAGAACGGGGTCCGACAGGGCCGGATCTAATGAAAAACTGTTTTTT
TRBV2	once	TRBJ2-7	.	CASSAARDWAEQYF	TGTGCCAGCAGTGCGGCCAGGGACTGGGCCGAGCAGTACTTC
TRBV9	.	TRBJ2-7	.	CASSVRDNYEQYF	TGTGCCAGCAGCGTCCGGGACAACTACGAGCAGTACTTC
TRBV11-2	.	TRBJ2-1	.	CASSLVAGTYNEQFF	TGTGCCAGCAGCTTAGTGGCAGGGACCTACAATGAGCAGTTCTTC
TRBV5-1	.	TRBJ2-5	.	CASSLEREEETQYF	TGCGCCAGCAGCTTAGAAAGGGAGGAAGAGACCCAGTACTTC
TRBV10-3	.	TRBJ2-5	.	CAISEAQETQYF	TGTGCCATCAGTGAAGCGCAAGAGACCCAGTACTTC
TRBV6-1	.	TRBJ2-7	TRBD1	CASSEVKLGTGSYEQYF	TGTGCCAGCAGTGAAGTCAAACTAGGGACAGGGTCCTACGAGCAGTACTTC
TRBV27	few	TRBJ2-5	TRBD1	CASSPNRGRQETQYF	TGTGCCAGCAGTCCAAACAGGGGACGGCAAGAGACCCAGTACTTC
TRBV7-3	.	TRBJ2-2	.	CASSRDSTGELFF	TGTGCCAGCAGCCGCGACAGCACCGGGGAGCTGTTTTTT
TRBV6-1	.	TRBJ2-7	TRBD1	CASSAFRDRAYEQYF	TGTGCCAGCAGTGCGTTCCGGGACAGAGCCTACGAGCAGTACTTC
TRBV27	once	TRBJ2-7	TRBD2	CASSLEGTSLFYEQYF	TGTGCCAGCAGTTTAGAAGGGACTAGCCTTTTTTACGAGCAGTACTTC
TRBV7-9	.	TRBJ1-2	.	CASSPTDNPFHGGYTF	TGTGCCAGCAGCCCCACCGACAACCCCTTTCATGGTGGCTACACCTTC
TRBV25-1	.	TRBJ1-2	TRBD1	CASSLSGTGNYGYTF	TGTGCCAGCAGTTTATCCGGGACAGGGAACTATGGCTACACCTTC
TRBV11-2	.	TRBJ2-2	.	CASSLVAGGGTGELFF	TGTGCCAGCAGCTTAGTGGCAGGGGGAGGAACCGGGGAGCTGTTTTTT
TRBV19	.	TRBJ2-3	TRBD1	CASSIGPGGPDTQYF	TGTGCCAGTAGTATAGGGCCAGGGGGCCCAGATACGCAGTATTTT
TRBV7-2	few	TRBJ1-1	.	CASSPPGGPNTEAFF	TGTGCCAGCAGCCCACCGGGAGGGCCGAACACTGAAGCTTTCTTT
TRBV6-1	.	TRBJ2-3	TRBD2	CAAERASGYTDTQYF	TGTGCCGCCGAGAGGGCTAGCGGCTACACAGATACGCAGTATTTT
TRBV9	once	TRBJ2-3	.	CASSVVGAGTDTQYF	TGTGCCAGCAGCGTAGTGGGAGCTGGCACAGATACGCAGTATTTT
TRBV19	.	TRBJ2-5	.	CASTKTGQETQYF	TGTGCCAGTACGAAGACAGGTCAAGAGACCCAGTACTTC
TRBV6-1	.	TRBJ1-2	TRBD1	CASRKDRGGNYGYTF	TGTGCCAGCAGGAAGGACAGGGGCGGTAACTATGGCTACACCTTC
TRBV19	.	TRBJ2-2	TRBD1	CASRTQGAPGTGELFF	TGTGCCAGTAGAACACAGGGGGCGCCGGGCACCGGGGAGCTGTTTTTT
TRBV29-1	.	TRBJ2-2	TRBD2	CSVQLLARNTGELFF	TGCAGCGTGCAACTACTAGCGAGGAACACCGGGGAGCTGTTTTTT
TRBV7-9	.	TRBJ2-1	TRBD2	CASSLVLAGGLFEQFF	TGTGCCAGCAGCTTAGTTTTAGCGGGGGGTTTATTTGAGCAGTTCTTC
TRBV10-3	.	TRBJ2-1	.	CAISERGNEQFF	TGTGCCATCAGTGAGCGGGGGAATGAGCAGTTCTTC
TRBV28	once	TRBJ1-2	.	CANWGQANGYTF	TGTGCCAACTGGGGGCAGGCAAATGGCTACACCTTC
TRBV21-1	.	TRBJ1-1	.	CASSKAREDTEAFF	TGTGCCAGCAGCAAGGCCAGGGAGGACACTGAAGCTTTCTTT
TRBV15	.	TRBJ2-7	.	CATSRDRGPHEQYF	TGTGCCACCAGCAGAGATCGGGGTCCCCACGAGCAGTACTTC